Presented here are 5 T cell receptor beta chains from one specimen sequenced in a study of beta chain features in type 1 diabetes. cDNA synthesis used the whole RNA isolate, giving expressed TCRB sequences. The assay was immunoSEQ multiplex PCR, and TCRdb's table has in-frame clones only and misses some. The data show around 40,000 clones, under 65% seen once. The sequencing input was Tregs from blood. The receptors shown here come from a woman between 18 and 30 years old in good health.

The chain recombines TRBV9 with TRBJ1-2; TRBD1 aligns across 9 bases. Germline V gives CDR1 SGDLS, CDR2 YYNGEE. V lost 3 bases and J lost 4; bases outside the gene matches: 10. This CDR3 comprises 16 residues. The CDR3 nucleotides read TGTGCCAGCAGCGCCCTAACAGGGGGCGCCGGCTATGGCTACACCTTC. Protein product: CASSALTGGAGYGYTF.

V gene TRBV6-5 combines with J gene TRBJ2-1; the match to TRBD2 covers 12 bases. The CDR3 spans 14 residues. Trimming at V came to 5 bases and at J to 10 bases, leaving 6 bases not matched to a gene. Germline V gene sequence: CDR1 MNHEY, CDR2 SVGAGI. The CDR3 nucleotides are TGTGCCAGCAGTCTGACTAGCGGGAGTGTAGAGCAGTTCTTC. Translating it yields CASSLTSGSVEQFF.

This clone was observed a few times. The CDR3 DNA sequence: TGTGCCAGCAAGGGGGGGCGGTCGGGTGAGCAGTTCTTC. This sequence encodes CASKGGRSGEQFF. This rearrangement joins TRBV11-1 to TRBJ2-1; maybe TRBD2 (7 bases). CDR1 and CDR2 from the germline V gene are SGHAT and FQDESV (reference sequence). With 7 bases removed from V and 9 bases from J, the gap between germline ends came to 16 bases. This CDR3 region has 13 residues.

The CDR3 protein is CASSPPGTGVSNQPQHF. The CDR3 DNA sequence: TGTGCCAGCAGTCCCCCCGGGACAGGGGTTAGCAATCAGCCCCAGCATTTT. This chain connects TRBV28 to TRBJ1-5, with 10 bases identical to TRBD1. V was pared by 5 bases and J by 0 bases, with 7 bases of the junction left unmatched. CDR3 length equals 17 residues. From germline, CDR1 is MDHEN and CDR2 SYDVKM.

This clone came up a few times. The chain employs TRBV6-6 and TRBJ2-7; no clear D. CDR3 length: 14 amino acids. Germline V gene sequence: CDR1 MNHNY, CDR2 SVGAGI (reference sequence). The V and J ends lost 2 bases and 4 bases respectively, with 12 bases between them. DNA of the CDR3: TGTGCCAGCAGTTACGGCCCAGGTCGGTACGAGCAGTACTTC. Translating gives CASSYGPGRYEQYF.